A single sample gave rise to the 20 T cell receptor beta chains below, sequenced in a study of metastatic and nonmetastatic thyroid tumors (dated by TCRdb to the early 2020s). Library preparation used PCR. Sequencing was carried out with an Illumina HiSeq 4000. TCRdb itself trimmed the public reads at Q25 with fastp, ran MiXCR and retained productive beta chains. The table for this sample lists 10,000 to 15,000 clones; approximately 33% of them were counted only once. More than 15% of the sample is held by the ten biggest clonotypes. No treatment had been received by any patient before thyroid surgery. The sample consisted of tumor tissue. These receptors all stem from a male donor with papillary thyroid cancer or a benign thyroid nodule (not recorded which). Some clones in this sample may be carry-over from other donors' samples.

For this clone: An end of the junction does not agree with germline; a read error may underlie this. The chain uses TRBV28 and TRBJ1-2; D unclear. In germline, CDR1 is MDHEN, CDR2 SYDVKM. This CDR3 is built from 16 residues. The CDR3 nucleotides are TGTGCCAGCCTTCCCACGATGGCAGCTAGAGGCTATGGCTACTCCTTC. It translates to CASLPTMAARGYGYSF.

This clone is judged medium-sized. The chain uses TRBV29-1 and TRBJ1-2, with D possibly matching TRBD1 (5 bases). Trimming took off 4 bases at V and 1 base at J, with 13 bases between the two ends. CDR1 SQVTM and CDR2 ANQGSEA come from the germline V gene. The CDR3 is made up of 14 amino acids. The CDR3 region has the DNA TGCAGCGTTGGGGTTGGGACCCTTAACTATGGCTACACCTTC. Its protein is CSVGVGTLNYGYTF.

The table lists this clone with many counts. The rearrangement joins TRBV12-3 or TRBV12-4 to TRBJ1-4; no clear D. CDR3 length: 14 residues. V was cut by 1 base and J by 12 bases, with 15 bases left in between. CDR3: CASSLGSVVEELFF. The CDR3 nucleotides are TGTGCCAGCAGTTTAGGGTCAGTGGTGGAGGAACTGTTTTTT.

In its sample, this clone is medium-sized. This chain joins TRBV4-1 and TRBJ2-3; no reliable D call. The V gene lost 2 bases and the J gene lost 3 bases, with 9 bases spanning the gap. Germline CDR1 and CDR2: MGHRA and YSYEKL. This CDR3 comprises 14 residues. DNA of the CDR3: TGCGCCAGCAGCCAAACTCTACTGACAGATACGCAGTATTTT. Its protein product is CASSQTLLTDTQYF.

In this sample, this clone turned up a few times. One junction end disagrees with the germline gene, perhaps due to a read error. The V gene is TRBV6-1, the J gene TRBJ2-3; D may be TRBD1 or TRBD2 (6 bases each). CDR1 MNHNS and CDR2 SASEGT come from the germline V gene. The CDR3 totals 14 residues. Written as DNA, the CDR3 is TGTGCCAGCAAAAAACGGGGGCCGACAGATAAGCAGTATTTT. This codes for CASKKRGPTDKQYF.

V and J are TRBV20-1 and TRBJ2-7; 9 bases are shared with TRBD1. V shed 7 bases, J shed 3 bases, and the junction held 7 bases outside the gene matches. Germline V gene sequence: CDR1 DFQATT, CDR2 SNEGSKA (reference sequence). The CDR3 extends over 13 amino acids. The CDR3 here is CSVEGQGGYEQYF. The CDR3 region has the DNA TGCAGTGTAGAGGGACAGGGAGGCTACGAGCAGTACTTC.

This clone was observed a few times. This may arise from a read error, as a much more abundant clone is one base away. Different DNA sequences within this sample yield the same CDR3. This chain uses TRBV7-3 with TRBJ2-1; TRBD2 aligns across 7 bases. Trimming at V came to 2 bases and at J to 10 bases, leaving 8 bases not matched to a gene. The CDR3 contains 14 residues. CDR1 is SGHTA, CDR2 FQGTGA, per germline. CDR3 in amino acids: CASSLGTGGGEQFF. The CDR3 bases are TGTGCCAGCAGCTTAGGGACGGGAGGCGGGGAGCAGTTCTTC.

V gene TRBV5-1 combines with J gene TRBJ2-2; 8 bases agree with TRBD2. CDR1 and CDR2 (germline): SGHRS, YFSETQ. The CDR3 is 15 residues long. Trimming took 0 bases from V and 5 from J; bases not matched to a gene: 3. The CDR3, as DNA: TGCGCCAGCAGCTTGGATTTAGCGGGAACCGGGGAGCTGTTTTTT. It yields the protein CASSLDLAGTGELFF.

This clone came up many times. The chain employs TRBV3-1 and TRBJ2-2; D is unclear. This CDR3 spans 12 amino acids. Per germline, CDR1 LGHDT and CDR2 YNNKEL (reference sequence). With 4 bases removed from V and 7 bases from J, the gap between germline ends came to 7 bases. The chain's CDR3 is CASSPRVGELFF. CDR3 DNA sequence: TGTGCCAGCAGCCCCCGGGTCGGGGAGCTGTTTTTT.

The rearrangement links TRBV20-1 to TRBJ1-2; possibly TRBD1 for D (6 bases). Between the trimmed V and J ends, which lost 5 bases and 2 bases, there was a span of 12 bases. The germline V gene has CDR1 DFQATT and CDR2 SNEGSKA (reference sequence). The CDR3 has 13 residues. CDR3 nucleotides: TGCAGTGCTCCTGAGACAGGCAACTATGGCTACACCTTC. Translation gives CSAPETGNYGYTF.

The table lists this clone with many counts. The chain recombines TRBV11-3 with TRBJ2-3; D remains unclear. Looked up from germline, CDR1 is SGHNT and CDR2 is YENEEA. V lost 3 bases, J lost 6 bases, and 10 bases lay in between. CDR3 size: 13 residues. The CDR3 sequence: CASSFYPMDTQYF. DNA for the CDR3: TGTGCCAGCAGCTTTTACCCAATGGATACGCAGTATTTT.

This clone was seen many times. The chain employs TRBV19 and TRBJ2-5; no clear D. Germline V gene lookup returns CDR1 LNHDA and CDR2 SQIVND (reference sequence). The V gene lost 3 bases and the J gene lost 4 bases, with 9 bases spanning the gap. This CDR3 is 13 amino acids long. The CDR3: CASSIAGAETQYF. The CDR3 DNA is TGTGCCAGTAGTATCGCAGGAGCAGAGACCCAGTACTTC.

This clone is labeled as medium-sized. This sample also contains other DNA sequences that code for the same CDR3. This chain connects TRBV11-2 to TRBJ2-3; maybe TRBD2 (5 bases). Germline-derived CDR1 and CDR2 are SGHAT and FQNNGV. The CDR3 runs to 12 residues. The germline V and J ends were trimmed by 1 base and 7 bases, with 6 bases remaining between them. CDR3 sequence (DNA): TGTGCCAGCAGCTTAGGACTAAATACGCAGTATTTT. This encodes CASSLGLNTQYF.

This rearrangement joins TRBV2 to TRBJ2-7, with D possibly being TRBD2 (6 bases). Germline loops: CDR1 SNHLY, CDR2 FYNNEI. The ends were cut back, 7 bases at V and 3 bases at J, with 10 bases in the middle. The CDR3 contains 12 residues. In DNA, the CDR3 is TGTGCCAGCAAGGGACTTAACTACGAGCAGTACTTC. Translation: CASKGLNYEQYF.

The rearrangement uses TRBV20-1 and TRBJ2-7, with no clear D. Germline V gene lookup returns CDR1 DFQATT and CDR2 SNEGSKA (reference sequence). Between the trimmed V and J ends, which lost 0 bases and 2 bases, there was a span of 8 bases. This CDR3 is 13 amino acids long. The CDR3 nucleotides read TGCAGTGCTAGAGATCCGCGGACCTACGAGCAGTACTTC. Residues: CSARDPRTYEQYF.

In its sample, this clone ranks as medium-sized. Here the CDR3 DNA reads TGTGCCAGCAGCCCAACCGCACAGGGAATATATTCTGGAAACACCATATATTTT. It yields the protein CASSPTAQGIYSGNTIYF. J is TRBJ1-3 and V is TRBV5-6; weak D call: TRBD1 (6 bases). Germline lookup yields CDR1 SGHDT and CDR2 YYEEEE. The CDR3 loop spans 18 amino acids. Trimming removed 4 bases from V and 1 base from J, with 21 bases in between. The entire variable domain, with the rest obtained from reference TRBV5-6 and TRBJ1-3, is as follows: DAGVTQSPTHLIKTRGQQVTLRCSPKSGHDTVSWYQQALGQGPQFIFQYYEEEERQRGNFPDRFSGHQFPNYSSELNVNALLLGDSALYLCASSPTAQGIYSGNTIYFGEGSWLTVV.

This clone was observed at least ten times. The chain employs TRBV7-2 and TRBJ2-3; D remains unclear. Germline-derived CDR1 and CDR2 are SGHTA and FQGNSA. The CDR3 is 13 amino acids. With 5 bases removed from V and 5 bases from J, the gap between germline ends came to 11 bases. The CDR3 DNA reads as TGTGCCAGCAGCCCTAGGGTGGGAGATACGCAGTATTTT. This codes for CASSPRVGDTQYF.

The V and J genes are TRBV10-3 and TRBJ2-7, with TRBD2 matching 12 bases. The V segment lost 8 bases and the J segment 1 base; nucleotides outside the gene matches: 3. The CDR3 runs to 14 residues. Germline CDR1 ENHRY, CDR2 SYGVKD. The CDR3 is CAISGLAGSYEQYF. CDR3 nucleotides: TGTGCCATCTCAGGACTAGCGGGGTCCTACGAGCAGTACTTC.

By share, this clone counts as medium-sized. The chain has TRBV2 and TRBJ2-7, with D hard to call. CDR3 length: 12 amino acids. V was shortened by 6 bases and J by 5 bases, with 11 bases between the two germline ends. Germline CDR1 SNHLY, CDR2 FYNNEI. The CDR3 nucleotides read TGTGCCAGCAGCCCGGGTGTTCACGAGCAGTACTTC. As protein: CASSPGVHEQYF.

This chain joins TRBV6-1 and TRBJ1-5; TRBD1 matches at 8 bases. This CDR3 is built from 20 residues. J gave up 1 base and V 8 bases, and 22 bases lay outside the gene matches. CDR1 and CDR2 from the germline V gene are MNHNS and SASEGT. The CDR3: CASQTSRSGTGLSSNQPQHF. The CDR3 DNA reads TGTGCCAGCCAAACGAGTCGGTCTGGGACAGGCCTTTCAAGCAATCAGCCCCAGCATTTT.